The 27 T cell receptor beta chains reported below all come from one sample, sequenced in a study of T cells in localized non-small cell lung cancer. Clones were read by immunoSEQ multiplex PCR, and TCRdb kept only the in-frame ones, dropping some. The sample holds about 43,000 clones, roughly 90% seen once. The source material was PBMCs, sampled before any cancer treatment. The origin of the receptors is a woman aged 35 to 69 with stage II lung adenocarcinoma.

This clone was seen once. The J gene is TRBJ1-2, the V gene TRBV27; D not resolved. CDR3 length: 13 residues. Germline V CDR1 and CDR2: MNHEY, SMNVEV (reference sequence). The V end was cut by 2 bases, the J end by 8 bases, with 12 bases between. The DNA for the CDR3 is TGTGCCAGCAGTTTACGAGGATTTGGCGGCTACACCTTC. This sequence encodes CASSLRGFGGYTF.

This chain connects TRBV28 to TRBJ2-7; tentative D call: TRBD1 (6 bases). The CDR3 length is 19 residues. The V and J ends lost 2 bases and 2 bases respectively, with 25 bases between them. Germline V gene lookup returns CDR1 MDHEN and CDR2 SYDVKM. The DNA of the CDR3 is TGTGCCAGCAGTTTAATTCTCGGGGAGATACAGGGTACCCCCTACGAGCAGTACTTC. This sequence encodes CASSLILGEIQGTPYEQYF.

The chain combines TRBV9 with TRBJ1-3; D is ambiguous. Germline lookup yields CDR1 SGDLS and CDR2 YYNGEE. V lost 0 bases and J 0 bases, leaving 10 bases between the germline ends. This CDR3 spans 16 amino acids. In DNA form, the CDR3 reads TGTGCCAGCAGCGTAGACCAGCCGAGCTCTGGAAACACCATATATTTT. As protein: CASSVDQPSSGNTIYF.

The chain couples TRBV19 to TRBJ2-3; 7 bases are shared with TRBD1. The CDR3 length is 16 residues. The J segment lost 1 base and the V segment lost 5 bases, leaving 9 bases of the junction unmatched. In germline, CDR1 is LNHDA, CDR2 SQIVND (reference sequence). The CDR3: CASSSSGGWGTDTQYF. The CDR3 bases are TGTGCCAGTAGTTCATCAGGGGGATGGGGCACAGATACGCAGTATTTT. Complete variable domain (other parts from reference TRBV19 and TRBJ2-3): DGGITQSPKYLFRKEGQNVTLSCEQNLNHDAMYWYRQDPGQGLRLIYYSQIVNDFQKGDIAEGYSVSREKKESFPLTVTSAQKNPTAFYLCASSSSGGWGTDTQYFGPGTRLTVL.

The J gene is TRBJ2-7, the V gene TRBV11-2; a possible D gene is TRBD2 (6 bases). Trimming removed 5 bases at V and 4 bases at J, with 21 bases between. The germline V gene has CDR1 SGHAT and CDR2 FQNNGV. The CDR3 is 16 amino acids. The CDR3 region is CASSRPSSIGGYEQYF. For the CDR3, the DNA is TGTGCCAGCAGCCGTCCTAGTTCGATCGGGGGTTACGAGCAGTACTTC.

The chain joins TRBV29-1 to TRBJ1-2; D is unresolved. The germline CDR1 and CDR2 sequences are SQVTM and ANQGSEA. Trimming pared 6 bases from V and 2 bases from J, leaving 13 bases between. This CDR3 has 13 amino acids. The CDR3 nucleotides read TGCAGCGTCCGAGGGAGGGAGAACTATGGCTACACCTTC. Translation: CSVRGRENYGYTF.

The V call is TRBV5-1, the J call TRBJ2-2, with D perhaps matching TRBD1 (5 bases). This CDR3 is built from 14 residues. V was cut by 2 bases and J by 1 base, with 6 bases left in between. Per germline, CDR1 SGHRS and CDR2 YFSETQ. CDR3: CASSLRGNTGELFF. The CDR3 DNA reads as TGCGCCAGCAGCTTAAGGGGGAACACCGGGGAGCTGTTTTTT.

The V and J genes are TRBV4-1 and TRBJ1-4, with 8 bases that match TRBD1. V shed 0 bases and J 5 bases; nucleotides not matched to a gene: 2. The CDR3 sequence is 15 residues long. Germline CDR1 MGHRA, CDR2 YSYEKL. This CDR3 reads CASSQDRQGNEKLFF. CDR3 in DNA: TGCGCCAGCAGCCAAGATAGACAGGGGAATGAAAAACTGTTTTTT.

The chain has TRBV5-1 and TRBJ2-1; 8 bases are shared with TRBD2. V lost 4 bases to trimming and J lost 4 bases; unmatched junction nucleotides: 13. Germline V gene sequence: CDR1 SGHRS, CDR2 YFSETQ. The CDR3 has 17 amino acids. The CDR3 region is CASSPDSGTSVYNEQFF. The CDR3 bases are TGCGCCAGCAGCCCGGATTCCGGGACTAGTGTTTACAATGAGCAGTTCTTC.

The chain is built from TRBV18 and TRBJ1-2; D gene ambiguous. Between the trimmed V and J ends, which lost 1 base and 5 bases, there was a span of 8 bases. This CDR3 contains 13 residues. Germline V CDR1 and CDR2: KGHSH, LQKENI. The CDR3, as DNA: TGTGCCAGCTCACCACGTTCGGGATATGGCTACACCTTC. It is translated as CASSPRSGYGYTF. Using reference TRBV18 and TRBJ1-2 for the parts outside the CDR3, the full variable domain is NAGVMQNPRHLVRRRGQEARLRCSPMKGHSHVYWYRQLPEEGLKFMVYLQKENIIDESGMPKERFSAEFPKEGPSILRIQQVVRGDSAAYFCASSPRSGYGYTFGSGTRLTVV.

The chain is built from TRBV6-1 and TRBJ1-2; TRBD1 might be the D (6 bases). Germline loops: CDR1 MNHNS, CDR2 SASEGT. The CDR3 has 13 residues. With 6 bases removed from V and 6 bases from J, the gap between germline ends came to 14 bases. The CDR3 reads CASRQGVSDGYTF. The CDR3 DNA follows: TGTGCCAGCAGACAGGGCGTTTCAGATGGCTACACCTTC.

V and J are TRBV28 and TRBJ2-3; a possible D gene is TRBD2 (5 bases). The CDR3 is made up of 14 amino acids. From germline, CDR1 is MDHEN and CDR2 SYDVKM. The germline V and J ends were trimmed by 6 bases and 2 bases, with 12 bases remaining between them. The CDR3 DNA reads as TGTGCCAGCAGGGCCACACTAGTCACAGATACGCAGTATTTT. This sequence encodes CASRATLVTDTQYF.

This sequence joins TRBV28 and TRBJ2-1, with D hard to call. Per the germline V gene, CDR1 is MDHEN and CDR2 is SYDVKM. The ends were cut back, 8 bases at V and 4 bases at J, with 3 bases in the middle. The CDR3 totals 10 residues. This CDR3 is CASGYNEQFF. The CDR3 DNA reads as TGTGCCAGCGGTTACAATGAGCAGTTCTTC.

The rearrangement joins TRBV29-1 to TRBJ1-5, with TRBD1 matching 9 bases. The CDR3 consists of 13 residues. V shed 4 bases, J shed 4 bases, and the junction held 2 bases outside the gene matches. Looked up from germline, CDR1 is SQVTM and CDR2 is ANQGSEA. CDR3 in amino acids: CSVVGTGNQPQHF. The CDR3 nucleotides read TGCAGCGTTGTTGGGACAGGGAATCAGCCCCAGCATTTT. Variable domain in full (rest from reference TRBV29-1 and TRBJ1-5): SAVISQKPSRDICQRGTSLTIQCQVDSQVTMMFWYRQQPGQSLTLIATANQGSEATYESGFVIDKFPISRPNLTFSTLTVSNMSPEDSSIYLCSVVGTGNQPQHFGDGTRLSIL.

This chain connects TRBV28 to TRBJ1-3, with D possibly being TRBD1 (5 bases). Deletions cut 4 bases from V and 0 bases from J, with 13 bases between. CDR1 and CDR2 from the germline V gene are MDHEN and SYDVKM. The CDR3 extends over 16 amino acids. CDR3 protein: CASSYFHRGSGNTIYF. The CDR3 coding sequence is TGTGCCAGCAGTTACTTCCATAGGGGCTCTGGAAACACCATATATTTT.

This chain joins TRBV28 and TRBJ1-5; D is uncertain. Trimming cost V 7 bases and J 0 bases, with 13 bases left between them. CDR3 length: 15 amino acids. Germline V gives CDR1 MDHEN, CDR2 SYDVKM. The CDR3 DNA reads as TGTGCCAGCACCCCCTCAGAGTATAGCAATCAGCCCCAGCATTTT. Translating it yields CASTPSEYSNQPQHF.

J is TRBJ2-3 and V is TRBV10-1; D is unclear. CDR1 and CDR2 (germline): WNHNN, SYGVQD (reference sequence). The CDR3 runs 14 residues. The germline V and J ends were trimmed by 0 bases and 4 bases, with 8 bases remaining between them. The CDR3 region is CASSESHFADTQYF. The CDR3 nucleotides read TGCGCCAGCAGTGAGTCACACTTTGCAGATACGCAGTATTTT.

The CDR3 DNA is TGTGCCAGCTCTCCTCAGGGGAACACCGGGGAGCTGTTTTTT. Translation: CASSPQGNTGELFF. The chain uses TRBV18 and TRBJ2-2, with D possibly TRBD1 on 5 matching bases. Germline CDR1 KGHSH, CDR2 LQKENI. Trimming shortened V by 6 bases and J by 1 base, and 9 bases separated the two germline ends. This CDR3 has 14 residues.

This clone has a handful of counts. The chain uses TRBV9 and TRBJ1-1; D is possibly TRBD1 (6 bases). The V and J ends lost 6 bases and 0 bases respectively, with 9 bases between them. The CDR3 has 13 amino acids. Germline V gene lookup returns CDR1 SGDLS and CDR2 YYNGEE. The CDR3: CASKQGMNTEAFF. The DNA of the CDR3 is TGTGCCAGCAAACAGGGCATGAACACTGAAGCTTTCTTT.

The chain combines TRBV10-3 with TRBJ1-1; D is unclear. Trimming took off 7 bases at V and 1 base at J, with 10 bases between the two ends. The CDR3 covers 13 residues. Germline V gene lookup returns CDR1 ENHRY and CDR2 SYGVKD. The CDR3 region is CAIKVGTNTEAFF. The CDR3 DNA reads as TGTGCCATCAAGGTGGGCACGAACACTGAAGCTTTCTTT.

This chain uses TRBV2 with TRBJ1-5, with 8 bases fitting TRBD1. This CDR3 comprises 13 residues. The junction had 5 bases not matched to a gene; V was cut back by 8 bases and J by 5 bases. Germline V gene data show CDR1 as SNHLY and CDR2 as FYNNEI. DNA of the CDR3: TGTGCCAGCGCGAAGACAGGGGATCAGCCCCAGCATTTT. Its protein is CASAKTGDQPQHF.

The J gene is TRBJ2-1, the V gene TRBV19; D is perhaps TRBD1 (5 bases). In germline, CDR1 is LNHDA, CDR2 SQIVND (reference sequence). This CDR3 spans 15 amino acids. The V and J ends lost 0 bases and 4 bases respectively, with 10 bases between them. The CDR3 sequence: CASSIEGAIYNEQFF. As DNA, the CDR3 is TGTGCCAGTAGTATAGAAGGGGCCATATACAATGAGCAGTTCTTC. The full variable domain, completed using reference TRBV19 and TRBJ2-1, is DGGITQSPKYLFRKEGQNVTLSCEQNLNHDAMYWYRQDPGQGLRLIYYSQIVNDFQKGDIAEGYSVSREKKESFPLTVTSAQKNPTAFYLCASSIEGAIYNEQFFGPGTRLTVL.

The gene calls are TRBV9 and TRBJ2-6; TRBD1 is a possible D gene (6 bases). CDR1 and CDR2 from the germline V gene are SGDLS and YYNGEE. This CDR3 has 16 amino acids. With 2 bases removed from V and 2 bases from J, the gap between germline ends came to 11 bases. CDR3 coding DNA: TGTGCCAGCAGCGTGGCTTACAGGGCTGGGGCCAACGTCCTGACTTTC. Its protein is CASSVAYRAGANVLTF.

The DNA for the CDR3 is TGTGCCAGCAGTGAGCGGGAGACGCCGCGAGATACGCAGTATTTT. It codes for CASSERETPRDTQYF. The rearrangement joins TRBV28 to TRBJ2-3, with 8 bases fitting TRBD2. CDR1 MDHEN and CDR2 SYDVKM come from the germline V gene. The junction had 9 bases not matched to a gene; V was cut back by 5 bases and J by 5 bases. The CDR3 runs to 15 residues.

CDR3 residues: CASCLHTGAPNQPQHF. The CDR3, as DNA: TGTGCCAGCTGTCTTCACACAGGGGCGCCCAATCAGCCCCAGCATTTT. The chain employs TRBV5-6 and TRBJ1-5, with TRBD1 identical over 7 bases. The V and J ends lost 7 bases and 3 bases, in that order; junction bases with no gene match: 13. The CDR3 contains 16 residues. CDR1 is SGHDT, CDR2 YYEEEE, per germline.

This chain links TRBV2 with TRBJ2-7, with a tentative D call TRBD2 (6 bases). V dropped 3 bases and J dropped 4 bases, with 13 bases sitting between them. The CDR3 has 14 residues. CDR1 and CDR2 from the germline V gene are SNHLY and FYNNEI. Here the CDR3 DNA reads TGTGCCAGCAGTGAGGACTACCCCGCGTACGAGCAGTACTTC. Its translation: CASSEDYPAYEQYF. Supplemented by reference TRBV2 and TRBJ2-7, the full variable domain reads EPEVTQTPSHQVTQMGQEVILRCVPISNHLYFYWYRQILGQKVEFLVSFYNNEISEKSEIFDDQFSVERPDGSNFTLKIRSTKLEDSAMYFCASSEDYPAYEQYFGPGTRLTVT.

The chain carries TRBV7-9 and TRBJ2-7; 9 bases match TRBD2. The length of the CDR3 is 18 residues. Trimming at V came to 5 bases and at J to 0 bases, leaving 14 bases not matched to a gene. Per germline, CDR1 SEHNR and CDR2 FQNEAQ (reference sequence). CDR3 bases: TGTGCCAGCAGCCCATTCGGGGCTAGCGGGGAGAGCTCCTACGAGCAGTACTTC. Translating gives CASSPFGASGESSYEQYF. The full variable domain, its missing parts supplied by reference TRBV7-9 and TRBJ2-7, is DTGVSQNPRHKITKRGQNVTFRCDPISEHNRLYWYRQTLGQGPEFLTYFQNEAQLEKSRLLSDRFSAERPKGSFSTLEIQRTEQGDSAMYLCASSPFGASGESSYEQYFGPGTRLTVT.